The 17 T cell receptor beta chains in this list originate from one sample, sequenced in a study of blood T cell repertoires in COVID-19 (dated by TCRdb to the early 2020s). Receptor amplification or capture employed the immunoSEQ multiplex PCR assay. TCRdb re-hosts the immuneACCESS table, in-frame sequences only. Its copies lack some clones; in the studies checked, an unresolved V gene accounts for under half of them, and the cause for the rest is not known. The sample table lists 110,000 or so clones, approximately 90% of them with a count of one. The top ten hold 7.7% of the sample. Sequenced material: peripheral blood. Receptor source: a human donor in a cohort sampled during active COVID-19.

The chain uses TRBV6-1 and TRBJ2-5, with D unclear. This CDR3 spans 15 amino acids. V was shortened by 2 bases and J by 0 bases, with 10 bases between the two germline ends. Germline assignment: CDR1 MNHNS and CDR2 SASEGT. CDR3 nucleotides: TGTGCCAGCAGTGAATCCTCCTTAAACCAAGAGACCCAGTACTTC. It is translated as CASSESSLNQETQYF.

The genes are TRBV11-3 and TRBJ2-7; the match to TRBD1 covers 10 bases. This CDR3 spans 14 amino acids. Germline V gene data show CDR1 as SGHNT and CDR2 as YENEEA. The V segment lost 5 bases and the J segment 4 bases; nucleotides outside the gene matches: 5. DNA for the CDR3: TGTGCCAGCAGCCGGGGACAGGGGAGGTACGAGCAGTACTTC. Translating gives CASSRGQGRYEQYF.

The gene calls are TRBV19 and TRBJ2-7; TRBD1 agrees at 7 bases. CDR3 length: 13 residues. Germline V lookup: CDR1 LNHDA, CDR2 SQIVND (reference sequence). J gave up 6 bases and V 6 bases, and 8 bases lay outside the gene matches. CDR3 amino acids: CASRLQGNGEQYF. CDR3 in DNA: TGTGCCAGTAGACTACAGGGGAATGGCGAGCAGTACTTC.

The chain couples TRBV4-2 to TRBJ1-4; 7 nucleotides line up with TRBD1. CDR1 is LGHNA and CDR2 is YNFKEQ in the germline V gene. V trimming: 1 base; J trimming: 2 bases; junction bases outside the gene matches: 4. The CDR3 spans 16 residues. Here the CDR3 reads CASSQAYRGTNEKLFF. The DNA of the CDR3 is TGTGCCAGCAGCCAAGCCTACAGGGGTACTAATGAAAAACTGTTTTTT.

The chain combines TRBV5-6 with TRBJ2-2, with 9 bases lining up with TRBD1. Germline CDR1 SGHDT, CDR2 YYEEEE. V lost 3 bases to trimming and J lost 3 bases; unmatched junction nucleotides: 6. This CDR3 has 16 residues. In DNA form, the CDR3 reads TGTGCCAGCAGCTGGGTCACAGGGGGCGACACCGGGGAGCTGTTTTTT. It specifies CASSWVTGGDTGELFF.

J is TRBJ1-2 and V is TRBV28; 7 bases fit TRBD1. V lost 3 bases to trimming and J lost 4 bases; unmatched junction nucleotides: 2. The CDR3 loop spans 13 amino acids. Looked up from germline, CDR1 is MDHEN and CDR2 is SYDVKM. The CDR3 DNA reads TGTGCCAGCAGTTTGGGGACAGCCTATGGCTACACCTTC. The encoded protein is CASSLGTAYGYTF.

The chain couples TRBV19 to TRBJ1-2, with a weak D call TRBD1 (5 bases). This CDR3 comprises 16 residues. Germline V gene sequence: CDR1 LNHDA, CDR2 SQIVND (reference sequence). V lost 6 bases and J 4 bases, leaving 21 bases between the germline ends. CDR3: CASSMTVSKDIYGYTF. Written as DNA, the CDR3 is TGTGCCAGTAGCATGACAGTCAGCAAAGATATCTATGGCTACACCTTC.

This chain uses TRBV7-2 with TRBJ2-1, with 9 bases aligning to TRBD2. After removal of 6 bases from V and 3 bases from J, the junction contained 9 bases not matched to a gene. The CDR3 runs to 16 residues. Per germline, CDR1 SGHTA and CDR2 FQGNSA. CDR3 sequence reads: CASSRNLAGNYNEQFF. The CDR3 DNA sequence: TGTGCCAGCAGTCGAAACCTAGCGGGAAACTACAATGAGCAGTTCTTC.

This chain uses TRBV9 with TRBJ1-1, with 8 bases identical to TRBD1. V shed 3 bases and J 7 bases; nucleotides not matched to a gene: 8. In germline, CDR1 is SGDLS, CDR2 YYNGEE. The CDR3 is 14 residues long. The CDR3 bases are TGTGCCAGCAGCGGCTCCAGGGGGCGAGGTGAAGCTTTCTTT. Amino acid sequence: CASSGSRGRGEAFF.

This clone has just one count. As DNA, the CDR3 is TGTGCCAGCCGCGGGACTAGCGGGAGGGCCGGTGAGCAGTTCTTC. Protein product: CASRGTSGRAGEQFF. This sequence joins TRBV18 and TRBJ2-1; 16 bases are shared with TRBD2. Germline V gene data show CDR1 as KGHSH and CDR2 as LQKENI. This CDR3 is built from 15 residues. The trim removed 8 bases at V and 9 bases at J, leaving 7 bases unmatched.

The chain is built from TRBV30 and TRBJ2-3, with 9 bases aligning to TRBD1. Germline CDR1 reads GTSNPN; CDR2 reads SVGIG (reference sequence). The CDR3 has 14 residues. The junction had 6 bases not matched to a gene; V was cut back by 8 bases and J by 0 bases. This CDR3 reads CARRTGASTDTQYF. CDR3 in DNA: TGTGCCCGTCGGACAGGGGCTAGCACAGATACGCAGTATTTT. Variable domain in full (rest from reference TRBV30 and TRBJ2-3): SQTIHQWPATLVQPVGSPLSLECTVEGTSNPNLYWYRQAAGRGLQLLFYSVGIGQISSEVPQNLSASRPQDRQFILSSKKLLLSDSGFYLCARRTGASTDTQYFGPGTRLTVL.

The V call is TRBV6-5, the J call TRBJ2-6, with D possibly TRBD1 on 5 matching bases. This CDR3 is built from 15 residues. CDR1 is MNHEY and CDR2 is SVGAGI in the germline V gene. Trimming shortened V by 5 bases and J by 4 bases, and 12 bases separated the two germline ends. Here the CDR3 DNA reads TGTGCCAGCAGTAGACCAGGGAACGGGGCCAACGTCCTGACTTTC. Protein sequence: CASSRPGNGANVLTF.

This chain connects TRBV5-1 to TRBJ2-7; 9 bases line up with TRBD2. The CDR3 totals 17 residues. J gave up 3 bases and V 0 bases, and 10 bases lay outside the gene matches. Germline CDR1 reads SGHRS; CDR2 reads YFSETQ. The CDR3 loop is CASSLGLSGRTGYEQYF. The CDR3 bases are TGCGCCAGCAGCTTGGGTTTGAGCGGGAGGACGGGCTACGAGCAGTACTTC. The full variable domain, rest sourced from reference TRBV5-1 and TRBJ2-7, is KAGVTQTPRYLIKTRGQQVTLSCSPISGHRSVSWYQQTPGQGLQFLFEYFSETQRNKGNFPGRFSGRQFSNSRSEMNVSTLELGDSALYLCASSLGLSGRTGYEQYFGPGTRLTVT.

As DNA, the CDR3 is TGTGCCAGCCCCGTCTATAGCTCCTATAATTCACCCCTCCACTTT. Translated: CASPVYSSYNSPLHF. J is TRBJ1-6 and V is TRBV21-1. TRBV21-1 is designated a pseudogene. This CDR3 comprises 15 residues.

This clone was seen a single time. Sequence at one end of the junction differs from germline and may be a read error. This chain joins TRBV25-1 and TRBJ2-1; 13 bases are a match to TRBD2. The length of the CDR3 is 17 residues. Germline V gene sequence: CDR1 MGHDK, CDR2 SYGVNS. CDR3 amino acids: CASSGGLAGSSYNEQFF. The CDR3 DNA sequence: TGTGCCAGTAGTGGGGGACTAGCGGGGAGCTCCTACAATGAGCAGTTCTTC.

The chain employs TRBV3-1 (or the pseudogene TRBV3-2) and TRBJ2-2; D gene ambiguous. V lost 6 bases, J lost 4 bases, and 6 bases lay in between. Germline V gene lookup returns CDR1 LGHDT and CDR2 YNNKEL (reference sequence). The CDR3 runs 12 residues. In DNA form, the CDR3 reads TGTGCCAGCAGAGAGTTCACCGGGGAGCTGTTTTTT. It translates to CASREFTGELFF.

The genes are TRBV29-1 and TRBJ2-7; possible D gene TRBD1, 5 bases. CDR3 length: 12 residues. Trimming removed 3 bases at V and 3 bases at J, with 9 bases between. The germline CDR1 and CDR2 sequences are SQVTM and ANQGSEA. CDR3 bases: TGCAGCGTTGAGACAGCCAGCTACGAGCAGTACTTC. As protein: CSVETASYEQYF.